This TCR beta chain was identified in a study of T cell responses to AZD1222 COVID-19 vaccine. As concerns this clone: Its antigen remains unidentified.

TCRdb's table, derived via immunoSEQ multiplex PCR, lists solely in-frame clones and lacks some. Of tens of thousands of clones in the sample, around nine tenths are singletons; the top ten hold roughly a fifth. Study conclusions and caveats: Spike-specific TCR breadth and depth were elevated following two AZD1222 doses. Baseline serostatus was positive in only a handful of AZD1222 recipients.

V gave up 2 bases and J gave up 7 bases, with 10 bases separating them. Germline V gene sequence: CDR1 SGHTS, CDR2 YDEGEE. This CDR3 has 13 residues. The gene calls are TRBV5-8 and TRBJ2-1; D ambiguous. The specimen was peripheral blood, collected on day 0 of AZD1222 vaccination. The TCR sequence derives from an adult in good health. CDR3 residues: CASSFWEGNEQFF. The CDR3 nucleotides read TGTGCCAGCAGCTTTTGGGAAGGGAATGAGCAGTTCTTC.